This TCR beta chain was sequenced in a study of T cell responses to AZD1222 COVID-19 vaccine (dated by TCRdb to the early 2020s). For the study in its entirety: TCR sequencing covered 230 to 250 trial participants: 207 given two doses of AZD1222 and 26 given two doses of MenACWY control vaccine. Trial participants were enrolled by age into subgroups of 18-55, 56-69 and 70-plus years, and approximately 150, 30 and 60 TCR-sequenced participants, respectively, were included in these subgroups.

From a lookup of the germline V gene, CDR1 and CDR2 are SGHRS and YFSETQ. V was cut back by 5 bases and J by 3 bases, leaving a gap of 18 bases between them. From the cysteine up to the phenylalanine, the CDR3 has a length of 15 residues. The read is trimmed to its CDR3 DNA, 45 bases read in frame from base 1. Per the publication, the time point label means: about 28 days (+/-7) after the second vaccine dose. AZD1222 recipients with second doses at about 4 weeks or about 12 weeks were pooled, because spike-specific TCR depth and breadth did not differ between schedules. Vaccinee samples were obtained from the UK trials COV001 and COV002, which included a single-blind randomized controlled phase 2/3 trial of AZD1222 (ChAdOx1 nCoV-19) in healthy adults. For TCRbeta chain sequencing, PBMC samples were collected from trial participants at day 0 and at day 28 after the second dose. The CDR3 regions of human TCRbeta chains were analyzed by immunosequencing. Turning to the authors' computational methods: TCRs in the repertoires were compared against a reference library of SARS-CoV-2-specific TCRs that had been generated with the MIRA antigen-specificity platform. Breadth was defined as the fraction of unique TCRs that were SARS-CoV-2-associated. Depth was defined as the fraction of total T cells that were SARS-CoV-2-associated. Using the MIRA data, each spike-specific TCR was assigned both to the spike region to which the TCR was reactive and to a CD4 or CD8 class. Log10-transformed breadth and depth values were compared by one-way ANOVA with Sidak's multiple comparisons tests. In TCRdb, the immuneACCESS table is reduced to in-frame sequences with V and J assigned. These tables do not hold every clone; where another copy was compared, an unresolved V gene accounts for under half, and the others remain unexplained. That table furnishes V, J and clone size, whereas the DNA furnished D and trimming. Recorded for this sample are some 99,000 clones; 88% of them occurred a single time. The ten largest clones take up 16% of the sample.

For this clone: Its cognate antigen has yet to be identified. It has no much larger one-base neighbor in the sample; base qualities were not kept.

Points the paper makes about the study in general: Because no day 14 peak-response samples were available, repertoires were characterized only after the peak T cell response. Most participants were white British and females outnumbered males, and the authors suggested that clonal diversity may have been underestimated. The whole spike protein was spanned by vaccine-associated CD4 TCRs, and dominant responses were seen in regions 160-218 and 743-854. Only a handful of AZD1222 recipients were SARS-CoV-2 seropositive at baseline, limiting conclusions about previously exposed vaccinees. The 56-69-year group was small, and its depth increase did not reach significance, likely because of low power. A significant rise in spike-specific TCR breadth and depth was observed after two AZD1222 doses relative to day 0 and relative to MenACWY recipients. Epitopes outside the regions mutated in the B.1.351 and B.1.1.7 variants were reportedly recognized by nearly half of the unique spike-specific TCRs.

The chain is assembled from TRBV5-1 and TRBJ2-7; TRBD2 could be the D gene, as 6 bases match. The TCR comes from an adult who received the AZD1222 COVID-19 vaccine. Sequenced material: peripheral blood, taken 28 days after the second AZD1222 dose. The DNA sequence is given as TGCGCCAGCAGTCTCGGCTGGAGCGGGCTCTACGAGCAGTACTTC. The translation is CASSLGWSGLYEQYF.